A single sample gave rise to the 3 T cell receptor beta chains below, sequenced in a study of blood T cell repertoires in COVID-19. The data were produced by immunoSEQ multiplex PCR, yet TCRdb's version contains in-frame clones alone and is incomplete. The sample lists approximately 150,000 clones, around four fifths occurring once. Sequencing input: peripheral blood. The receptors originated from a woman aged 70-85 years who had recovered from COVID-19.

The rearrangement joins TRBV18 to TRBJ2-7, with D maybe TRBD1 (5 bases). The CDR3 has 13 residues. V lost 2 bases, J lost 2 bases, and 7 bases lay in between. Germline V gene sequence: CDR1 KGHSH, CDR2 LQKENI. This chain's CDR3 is CASSPGAAYEQYF. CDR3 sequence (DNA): TGTGCCAGCTCACCAGGGGCGGCCTACGAGCAGTACTTC. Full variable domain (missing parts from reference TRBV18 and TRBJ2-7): NAGVMQNPRHLVRRRGQEARLRCSPMKGHSHVYWYRQLPEEGLKFMVYLQKENIIDESGMPKERFSAEFPKEGPSILRIQQVVRGDSAAYFCASSPGAAYEQYFGPGTRLTVT.

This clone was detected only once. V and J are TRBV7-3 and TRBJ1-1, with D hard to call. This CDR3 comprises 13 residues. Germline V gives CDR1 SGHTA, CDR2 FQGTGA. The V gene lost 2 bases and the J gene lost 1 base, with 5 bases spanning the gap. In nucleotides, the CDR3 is TGTGCCAGCAGCTTACTCCCGAACACTGAAGCTTTCTTT. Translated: CASSLLPNTEAFF.

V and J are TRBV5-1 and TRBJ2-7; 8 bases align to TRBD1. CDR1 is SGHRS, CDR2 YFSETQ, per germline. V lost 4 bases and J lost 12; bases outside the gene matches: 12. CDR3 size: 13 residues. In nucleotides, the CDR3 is TGCGCCAGCAGCCCGGGGGACAGGACGTGGGGGTACTTC. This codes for CASSPGDRTWGYF.